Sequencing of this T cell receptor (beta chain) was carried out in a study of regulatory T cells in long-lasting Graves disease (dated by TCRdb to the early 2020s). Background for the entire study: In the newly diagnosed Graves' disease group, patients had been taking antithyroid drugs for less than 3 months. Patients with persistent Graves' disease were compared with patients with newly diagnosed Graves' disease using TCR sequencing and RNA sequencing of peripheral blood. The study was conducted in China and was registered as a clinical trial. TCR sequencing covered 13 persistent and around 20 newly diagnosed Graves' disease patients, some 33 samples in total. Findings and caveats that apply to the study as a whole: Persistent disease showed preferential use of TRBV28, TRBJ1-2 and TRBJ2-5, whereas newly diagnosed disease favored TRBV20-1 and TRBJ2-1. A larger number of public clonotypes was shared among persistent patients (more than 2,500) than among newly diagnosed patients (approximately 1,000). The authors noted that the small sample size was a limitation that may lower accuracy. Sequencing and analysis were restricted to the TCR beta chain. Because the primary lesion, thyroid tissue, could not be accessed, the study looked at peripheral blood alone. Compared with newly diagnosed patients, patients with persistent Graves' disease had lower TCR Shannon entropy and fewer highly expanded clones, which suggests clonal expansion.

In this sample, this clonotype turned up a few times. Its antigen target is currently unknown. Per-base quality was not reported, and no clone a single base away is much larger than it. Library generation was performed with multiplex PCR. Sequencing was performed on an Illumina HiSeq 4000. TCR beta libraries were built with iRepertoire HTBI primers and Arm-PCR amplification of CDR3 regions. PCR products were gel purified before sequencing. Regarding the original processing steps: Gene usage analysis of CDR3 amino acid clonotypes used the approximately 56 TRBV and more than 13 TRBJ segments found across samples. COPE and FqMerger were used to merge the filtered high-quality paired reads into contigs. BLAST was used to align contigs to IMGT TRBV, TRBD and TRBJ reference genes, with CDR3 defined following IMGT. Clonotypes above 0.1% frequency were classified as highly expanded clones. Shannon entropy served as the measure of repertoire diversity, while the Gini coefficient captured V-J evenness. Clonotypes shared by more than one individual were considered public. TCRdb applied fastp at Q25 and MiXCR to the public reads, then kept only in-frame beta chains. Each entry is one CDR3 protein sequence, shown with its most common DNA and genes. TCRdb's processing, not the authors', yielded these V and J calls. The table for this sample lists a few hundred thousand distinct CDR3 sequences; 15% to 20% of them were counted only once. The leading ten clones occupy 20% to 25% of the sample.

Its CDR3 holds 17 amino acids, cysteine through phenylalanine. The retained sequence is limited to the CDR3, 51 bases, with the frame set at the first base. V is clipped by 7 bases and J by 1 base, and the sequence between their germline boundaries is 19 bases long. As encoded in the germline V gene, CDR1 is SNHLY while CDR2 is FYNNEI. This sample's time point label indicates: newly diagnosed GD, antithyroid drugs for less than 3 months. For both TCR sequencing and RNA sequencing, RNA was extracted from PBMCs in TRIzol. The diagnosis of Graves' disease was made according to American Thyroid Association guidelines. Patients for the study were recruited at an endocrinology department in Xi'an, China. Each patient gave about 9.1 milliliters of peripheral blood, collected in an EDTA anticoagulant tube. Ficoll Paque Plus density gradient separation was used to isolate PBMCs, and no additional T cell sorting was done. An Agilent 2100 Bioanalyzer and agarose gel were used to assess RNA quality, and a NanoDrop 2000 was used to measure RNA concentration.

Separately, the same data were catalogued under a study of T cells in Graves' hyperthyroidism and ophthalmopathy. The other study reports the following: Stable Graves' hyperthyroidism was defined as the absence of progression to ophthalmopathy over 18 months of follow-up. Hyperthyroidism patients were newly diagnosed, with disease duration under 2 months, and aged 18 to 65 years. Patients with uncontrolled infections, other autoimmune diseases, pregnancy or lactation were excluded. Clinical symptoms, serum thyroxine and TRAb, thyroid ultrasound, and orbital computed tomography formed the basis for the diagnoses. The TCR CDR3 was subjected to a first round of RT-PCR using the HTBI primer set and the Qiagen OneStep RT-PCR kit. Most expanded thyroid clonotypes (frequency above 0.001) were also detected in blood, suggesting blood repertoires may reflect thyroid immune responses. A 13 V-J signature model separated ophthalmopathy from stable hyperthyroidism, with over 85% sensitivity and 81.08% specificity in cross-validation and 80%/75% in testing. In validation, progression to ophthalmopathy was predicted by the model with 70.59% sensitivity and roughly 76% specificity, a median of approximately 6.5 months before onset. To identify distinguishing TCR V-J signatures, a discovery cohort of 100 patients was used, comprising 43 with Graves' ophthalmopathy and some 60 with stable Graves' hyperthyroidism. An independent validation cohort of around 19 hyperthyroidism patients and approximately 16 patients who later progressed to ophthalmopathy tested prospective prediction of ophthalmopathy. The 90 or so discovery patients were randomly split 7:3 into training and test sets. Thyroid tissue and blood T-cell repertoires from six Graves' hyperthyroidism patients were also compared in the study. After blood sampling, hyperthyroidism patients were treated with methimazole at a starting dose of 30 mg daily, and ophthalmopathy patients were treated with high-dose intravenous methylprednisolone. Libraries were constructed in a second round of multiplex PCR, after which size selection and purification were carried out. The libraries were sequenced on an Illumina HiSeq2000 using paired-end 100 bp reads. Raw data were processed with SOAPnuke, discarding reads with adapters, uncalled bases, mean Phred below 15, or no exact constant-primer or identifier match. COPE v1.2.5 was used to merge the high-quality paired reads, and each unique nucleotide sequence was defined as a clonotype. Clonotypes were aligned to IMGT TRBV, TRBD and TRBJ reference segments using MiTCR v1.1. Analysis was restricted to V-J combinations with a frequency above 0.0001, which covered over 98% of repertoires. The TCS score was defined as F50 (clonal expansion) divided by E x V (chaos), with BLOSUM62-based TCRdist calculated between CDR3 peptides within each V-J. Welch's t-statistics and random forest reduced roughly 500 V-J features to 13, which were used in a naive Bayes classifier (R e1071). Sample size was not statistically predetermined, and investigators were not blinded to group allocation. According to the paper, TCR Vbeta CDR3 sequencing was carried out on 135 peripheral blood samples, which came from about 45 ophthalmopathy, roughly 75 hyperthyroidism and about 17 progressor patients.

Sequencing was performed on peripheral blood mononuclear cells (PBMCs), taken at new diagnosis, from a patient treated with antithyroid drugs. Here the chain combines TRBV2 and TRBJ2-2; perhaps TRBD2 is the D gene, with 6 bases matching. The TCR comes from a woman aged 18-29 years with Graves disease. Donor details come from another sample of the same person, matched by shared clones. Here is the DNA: TGTGCCAGCAAGACCGGGACTGAGATCGTGAACACCGGGGAGCTGTTTTTT. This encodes CASKTGTEIVNTGELFF.